Presented here are 26 T cell receptor beta chains from one specimen sequenced in a study of Ad26.COV2.S vaccination and SARS-CoV-2 variants. The treatment here: around 19 received Ad26.COV2.S at low or high dose, single or two shots; about five received placebo; per-sample allocation not given. Samples were taken on day 63 after the first vaccine or placebo injection. Profiling relied on immunoSEQ multiplex PCR, and the TCRdb table lists in-frame clones only, not all of them. Altogether hundreds of thousands of clones are present, more than 75% being singletons, with the ten largest covering 2.5% to 3.5%. The source was peripheral blood, collected in a trial of Ad26.COV2.S vaccine versus placebo. These receptor sequences come from a person between 18 and 65 years old who received the Ad26.COV2.S COVID-19 vaccine or a placebo.

This clone was seen a few times. The chain is built from TRBV28 and TRBJ2-7; 13 bases align to TRBD2. Germline assignment: CDR1 MDHEN and CDR2 SYDVKM. V was pared by 6 bases and J by 2 bases, with 4 bases of the junction left unmatched. This CDR3 spans 15 amino acids. The CDR3, as DNA: TGTGCCAGCAGGACCACTAGCGGGAGGGCCTACGAGCAGTACTTC. The encoded protein is CASRTTSGRAYEQYF.

This rearrangement joins TRBV7-2 to TRBJ2-3; 7 bases align to TRBD1. In germline, CDR1 is SGHTA, CDR2 FQGNSA. This CDR3 comprises 15 residues. With V trimmed by 1 base and J by 4 bases, 5 bases remained unmatched. CDR3 bases: TGTGCCAGCAGCTTAGAGCGGCAGGGGGCAGATACGCAGTATTTT. Its translation is CASSLERQGADTQYF.

This clone was detected a few times. The gene calls are TRBV19 and TRBJ1-1; D is unresolved. Germline V gives CDR1 LNHDA, CDR2 SQIVND (reference sequence). The CDR3 spans 14 residues. The V and J ends lost 3 bases and 0 bases respectively, with 8 bases between them. The CDR3 coding sequence is TGTGCCAGTAGTATCTACAGCATGAACACTGAAGCTTTCTTT. Protein product: CASSIYSMNTEAFF.

As DNA, the CDR3 is TGTGCCAGCAGCCCCAACTACGAGCAGTACTTC. Translation gives CASSPNYEQYF. The chain links TRBV7-8 to TRBJ2-7, with D uncertain. Germline values: CDR1 SGHVS, CDR2 FQNEAQ. There are 11 residues in the CDR3. Trimming left V 5 bases short and J 3 bases short, with 5 bases between.

The rearrangement links TRBV4-1 to TRBJ2-7; 8 nucleotides line up with TRBD2. V lost 1 base to trimming and J lost 3 bases; unmatched junction nucleotides: 5. CDR3 size: 15 residues. Germline lookup yields CDR1 MGHRA and CDR2 YSYEKL. The CDR3 DNA follows: TGCGCCAGCAGCCAAGGGGAGCGGGAGCACTACGAGCAGTACTTC. Protein: CASSQGEREHYEQYF.

Only one count was recorded for this clone. This chain uses TRBV7-8 with TRBJ1-2; D is unclear. CDR3 length equals 12 residues. Germline loops: CDR1 SGHVS, CDR2 FQNEAQ. Trimming stripped 5 bases from V and 8 bases from J, with 12 bases between. This CDR3 is CASSLTILGYTF. The CDR3, as DNA: TGTGCCAGCAGCCTAACCATCTTGGGCTACACCTTC.

This rearrangement joins TRBV5-1 to TRBJ1-1; D not resolved. V was cut by 2 bases and J by 2 bases, with 10 bases left in between. CDR1 is SGHRS and CDR2 is YFSETQ in the germline V gene. The CDR3 runs 14 residues. CDR3 DNA: TGCGCCAGCAGCTTTGATAACCGAAACACTGAAGCTTTCTTT. Its protein product is CASSFDNRNTEAFF.

V gene TRBV4-3 combines with J gene TRBJ2-6; 14 bases align to TRBD2. The CDR3 extends over 17 amino acids. CDR1 and CDR2 from the germline V gene are LGHNA and YSLEER. V gave up 3 bases and J gave up 2 bases; unmatched junction bases: 0. This CDR3 reads CASSQTSGRAGANVLTF. For the CDR3, the DNA is TGCGCCAGCAGCCAGACTAGCGGGAGGGCTGGGGCCAACGTCCTGACTTTC.

This chain uses TRBV10-1 with TRBJ2-7; D is possibly TRBD2 (5 bases). Germline values: CDR1 WNHNN, CDR2 SYGVQD (reference sequence). V lost 4 bases to trimming and J lost 1 base, with 8 bases between them. There are 13 residues in the CDR3. In DNA, the CDR3 is TGCGCCAGCAGTGTCCGCGGGTCCTACGAGCAGTACTTC. Its protein product is CASSVRGSYEQYF.

In the case of this clone: Distinct nucleotide sequences in the sample also encode this CDR3. V gene TRBV5-1 combines with J gene TRBJ1-1; D is uncertain. V lost 4 bases, J lost 1 base, and 11 bases lay in between. The CDR3 is made up of 14 amino acids. Per the germline V gene, CDR1 is SGHRS and CDR2 is YFSETQ. The CDR3 DNA sequence: TGCGCCAGCAGCCCCCAAGGTGGGAACACTGAAGCTTTCTTT. Its translation: CASSPQGGNTEAFF.

This chain connects TRBV7-8 to TRBJ2-3; D is unresolved. CDR1 is SGHVS, CDR2 FQNEAQ, per germline. The CDR3 is 15 amino acids. The ends were cut back, 5 bases at V and 1 base at J, with 13 bases in the middle. The DNA of the CDR3 is TGTGCCAGCAGCAAATCGAAGGTCCGCACAGATACGCAGTATTTT. Its protein is CASSKSKVRTDTQYF.

The chain is built from TRBV5-1 and TRBJ2-3; perhaps TRBD1 as D (7 bases). The germline V gene has CDR1 SGHRS and CDR2 YFSETQ. Trimming stripped 1 base from V and 2 bases from J, with 14 bases between. The CDR3 loop spans 16 amino acids. Here the CDR3 reads CASSLRSGGYTDTQYF. The DNA of the CDR3 is TGCGCCAGCAGCTTGCGGTCAGGGGGGTACACAGATACGCAGTATTTT. Filled out from reference TRBV5-1 and TRBJ2-3, the complete variable domain reads KAGVTQTPRYLIKTRGQQVTLSCSPISGHRSVSWYQQTPGQGLQFLFEYFSETQRNKGNFPGRFSGRQFSNSRSEMNVSTLELGDSALYLCASSLRSGGYTDTQYFGPGTRLTVL.

This clone was recorded only once. The V and J genes are TRBV14 and TRBJ1-6; 9 bases are shared with TRBD1. J lost 9 bases, V lost 2 bases, and 8 bases had no gene match. Germline loops: CDR1 SGHDN, CDR2 FVKESK. The CDR3 consists of 16 residues. CDR3 in amino acids: CASSQRQGGESSPLHF. CDR3 nucleotides: TGTGCCAGCAGCCAAAGACAGGGGGGGGAGAGTTCACCCCTCCACTTT.

The chain joins TRBV30 to TRBJ1-6; possibly TRBD1 for D (6 bases). Germline V CDR1 and CDR2: GTSNPN, SVGIG (reference sequence). The CDR3 is 15 residues long. Deletions cut 4 bases from V and 8 bases from J, with 18 bases between. The DNA of the CDR3 is TGTGCCTGGAACCTGGGAACAGGGATTTATTCACCCCTCCACTTT. The encoded protein is CAWNLGTGIYSPLHF.

This rearrangement joins TRBV6-6 to TRBJ1-2; 8 nucleotides agree with TRBD1. CDR3 size: 15 residues. Germline V CDR1 and CDR2: MNHNY, SVGAGI (reference sequence). J lost 4 bases, V lost 6 bases, and 10 bases had no gene match. In DNA, the CDR3 is TGTGCCAGCAGAATTACAGGGGGAGCAGGCTATGGCTACACCTTC. Residues: CASRITGGAGYGYTF.

This clone was detected once. The chain joins TRBV3-1 (or the pseudogene TRBV3-2) to TRBJ1-5; D might be TRBD1 (6 bases). CDR1 and CDR2 from the germline V gene are LGHDT and YNNKEL (reference sequence). The CDR3 has 12 residues. Trimming took off 4 bases at V and 7 bases at J, with 8 bases between the two ends. CDR3 loop: CASSRRGQPQHF. The DNA of the CDR3 is TGTGCCAGCAGCCGAAGGGGGCAGCCCCAGCATTTT.

This clone was detected only a few times. The chain links TRBV10-3 to TRBJ2-1, with TRBD2 identical over 9 bases. V shed 2 bases, J shed 3 bases, and the junction held 2 bases outside the gene matches. Germline V gene data show CDR1 as ENHRY and CDR2 as SYGVKD. The CDR3 is 15 residues long. The CDR3 sequence is CAISERTSVYNEQFF. The CDR3 bases are TGTGCCATCAGTGAGCGGACTAGCGTCTACAATGAGCAGTTCTTC.

The chain carries TRBV6-2 or TRBV6-3 and TRBJ1-1, with D perhaps matching TRBD1 (5 bases). V was pared by 6 bases and J by 1 base, with 18 bases between. The CDR3 has 16 residues. Looked up from germline, CDR1 is MNHEY and CDR2 is SVGEGT. As DNA, the CDR3 is TGTGCCAGCAGCCCTAGGCCGGACATTCGGAACACTGAAGCTTTCTTT. As protein: CASSPRPDIRNTEAFF.

The gene calls are TRBV3-1 (or the pseudogene TRBV3-2) and TRBJ1-1, with a tentative D call TRBD1 (6 bases). CDR1 is LGHDT and CDR2 is YNNKEL in the germline V gene (reference sequence). The CDR3 contains 14 residues. Trimming removed 6 bases from V and 5 bases from J, with 16 bases in between. CDR3 protein: CASRPTGPGTEAFF. CDR3 nucleotides: TGTGCCAGCAGACCCACAGGGCCGGGGACTGAAGCTTTCTTT.

The chain uses TRBV19 and TRBJ2-2; D is unresolved. The CDR3 is 14 residues long. V was pared by 5 bases and J by 6 bases, with 13 bases between. The V gene's germline CDR1 is LNHDA and CDR2 SQIVND (reference sequence). Here the CDR3 reads CASSLTPSAGELFF. The DNA for the CDR3 is TGTGCCAGTAGTCTAACCCCCTCGGCCGGGGAGCTGTTTTTT.

The CDR3 loop reads CATSERGQGFYNEQFF. The DNA of the CDR3 is TGTGCCACCAGTGAAAGGGGACAGGGGTTCTACAATGAGCAGTTCTTC. The rearrangement joins TRBV24-1 to TRBJ2-1, with 10 bases fitting TRBD1. The V gene end was trimmed by 4 bases and the J gene end by 3 bases; junction bases not matched to a gene: 5. Germline CDR1 KGHDR, CDR2 SFDVKD. The CDR3 is made up of 16 amino acids.

This chain connects TRBV2 to TRBJ2-3; 8 bases are a match to TRBD1. This CDR3 comprises 14 residues. Looked up from germline, CDR1 is SNHLY and CDR2 is FYNNEI. V was pared by 11 bases and J by 0 bases, with 7 bases of the junction left unmatched. Here the CDR3 reads CAGTGQASTDTQYF. CDR3 in DNA: TGTGCCGGGACGGGACAGGCTAGCACAGATACGCAGTATTTT.

V gene TRBV6-5 combines with J gene TRBJ2-3; 7 bases agree with TRBD2. The CDR3 contains 15 residues. Germline loops: CDR1 MNHEY, CDR2 SVGAGI. With 2 bases clipped from V and 5 bases from J, the junction kept 7 bases outside the gene matches. The CDR3: CASSYGAGLKDTQYF. The CDR3 coding sequence is TGTGCCAGCAGTTACGGAGCGGGGTTGAAAGATACGCAGTATTTT.

This clone showed up just once. The chain recombines TRBV5-5 with TRBJ2-6; D gene ambiguous. The CDR3 contains 13 residues. CDR1 is SGHKS and CDR2 is YYEKEE in the germline V gene (reference sequence). The V end lost 4 bases, the J end lost 0 bases, and 2 bases lay between the germline ends. The CDR3 DNA is TGTGCCAGCAGCGCCTCTGGGGCCAACGTCCTGACTTTC. Its protein is CASSASGANVLTF.

The chain uses TRBV19 and TRBJ2-5; 11 bases agree with TRBD2. Germline V gene sequence: CDR1 LNHDA, CDR2 SQIVND (reference sequence). The CDR3 has 15 residues. With V trimmed by 10 bases and J by 2 bases, 9 bases remained unmatched. CDR3 loop: CATAVAGGRQETQYF. The CDR3 DNA reads TGTGCCACAGCGGTAGCGGGAGGGAGGCAAGAGACCCAGTACTTC.

The chain combines TRBV7-2 with TRBJ2-5, with D perhaps TRBD2 (5 bases). Germline lookup yields CDR1 SGHTA and CDR2 FQGNSA. The V end was cut by 2 bases, the J end by 3 bases, with 13 bases between. The CDR3 length is 15 residues. CDR3 nucleotide sequence: TGTGCCAGCAGCTTACAAGGACCGGGGAAAGAGACCCAGTACTTC. It encodes CASSLQGPGKETQYF.